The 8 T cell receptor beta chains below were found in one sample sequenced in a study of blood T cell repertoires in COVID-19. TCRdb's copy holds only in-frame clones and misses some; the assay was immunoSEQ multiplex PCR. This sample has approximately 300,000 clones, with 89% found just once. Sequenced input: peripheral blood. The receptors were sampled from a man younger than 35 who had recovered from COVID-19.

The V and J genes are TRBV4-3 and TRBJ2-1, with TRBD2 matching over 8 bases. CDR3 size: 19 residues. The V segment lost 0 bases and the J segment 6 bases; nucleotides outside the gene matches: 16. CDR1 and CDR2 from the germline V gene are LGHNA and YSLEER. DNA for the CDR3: TGCGCCAGCAGCCAAGATCGAGAGGGGCGGCGGGGGGTTTTCAATGAGCAGTTCTTC. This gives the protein CASSQDREGRRGVFNEQFF.

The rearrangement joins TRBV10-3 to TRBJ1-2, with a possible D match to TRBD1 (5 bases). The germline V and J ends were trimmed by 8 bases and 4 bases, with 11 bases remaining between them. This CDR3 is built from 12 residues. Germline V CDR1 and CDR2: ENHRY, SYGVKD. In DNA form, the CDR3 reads TGTGCCATCTCAGACAGTCTCTATGGCTACACCTTC. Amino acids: CAISDSLYGYTF.

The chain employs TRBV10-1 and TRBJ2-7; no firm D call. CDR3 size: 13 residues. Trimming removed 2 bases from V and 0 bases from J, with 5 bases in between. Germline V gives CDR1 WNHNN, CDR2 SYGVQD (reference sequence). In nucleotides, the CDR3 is TGCGCCAGCAGTGAGGAAGCCTCCTACGAGCAGTACTTC. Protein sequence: CASSEEASYEQYF.

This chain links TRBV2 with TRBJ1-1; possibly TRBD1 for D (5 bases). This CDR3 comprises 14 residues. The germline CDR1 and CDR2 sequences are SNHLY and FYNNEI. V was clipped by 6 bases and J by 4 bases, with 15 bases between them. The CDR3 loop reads CASRLPTGGTEAFF. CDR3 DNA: TGTGCCAGCAGGCTCCCTACGGGGGGCACTGAAGCTTTCTTT.

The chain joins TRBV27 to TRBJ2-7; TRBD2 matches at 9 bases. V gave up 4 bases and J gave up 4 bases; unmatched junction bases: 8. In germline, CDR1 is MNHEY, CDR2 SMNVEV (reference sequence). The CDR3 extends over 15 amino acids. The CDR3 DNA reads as TGTGCCAGCAGTTGGTATAGCGGGAGTGGGTACGAGCAGTACTTC. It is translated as CASSWYSGSGYEQYF.

The CDR3 DNA reads as TGTGCCAGCAGCGTAAGGGAAGACAGTCTCTCCTACAATGAGCAGTTCTTC. This gives the protein CASSVREDSLSYNEQFF. The chain employs TRBV9 and TRBJ2-1; a possible D gene is TRBD1 (5 bases). The CDR3 spans 17 residues. Trimming cost V 1 base and J 0 bases, with 14 bases left between them. CDR1 is SGDLS and CDR2 is YYNGEE in the germline V gene.

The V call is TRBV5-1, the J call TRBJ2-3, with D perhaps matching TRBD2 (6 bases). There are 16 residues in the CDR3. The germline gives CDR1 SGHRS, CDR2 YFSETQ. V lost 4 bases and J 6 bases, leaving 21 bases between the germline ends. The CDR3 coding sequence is TGCGCCAGCAGCCCCGTGGAGCGGGTAAACCCGGATACGCAGTATTTT. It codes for CASSPVERVNPDTQYF.

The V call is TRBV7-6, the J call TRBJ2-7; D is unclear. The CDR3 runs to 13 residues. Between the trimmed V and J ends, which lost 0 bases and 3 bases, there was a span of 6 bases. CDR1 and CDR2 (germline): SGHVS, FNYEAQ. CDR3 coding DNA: TGTGCCAGCAGCTTAGCCGTCGGCTACGAGCAGTACTTC. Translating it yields CASSLAVGYEQYF.